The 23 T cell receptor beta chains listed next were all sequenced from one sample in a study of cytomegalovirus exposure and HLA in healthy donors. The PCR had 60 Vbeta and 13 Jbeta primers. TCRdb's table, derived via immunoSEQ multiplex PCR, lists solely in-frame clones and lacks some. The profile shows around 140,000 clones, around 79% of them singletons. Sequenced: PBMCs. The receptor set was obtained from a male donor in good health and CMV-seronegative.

The CDR3 reads CASSLVTGNSPLHF. CDR3 sequence (DNA): TGTGCCAGCAGCTTAGTCACGGGTAATTCACCCCTCCACTTT. The J gene is TRBJ1-6, the V gene TRBV11-2; D call uncertain. V was trimmed by 1 base and J by 6 bases, leaving 7 bases between them. The germline gives CDR1 SGHAT, CDR2 FQNNGV. CDR3 length equals 14 residues.

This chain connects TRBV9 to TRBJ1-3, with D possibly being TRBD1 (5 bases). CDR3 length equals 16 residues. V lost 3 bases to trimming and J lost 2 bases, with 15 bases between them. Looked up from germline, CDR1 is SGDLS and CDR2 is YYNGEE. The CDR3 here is CASSAQSRATGNTIYF. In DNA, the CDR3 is TGTGCCAGCAGCGCCCAATCCAGGGCCACTGGAAACACCATATATTTT. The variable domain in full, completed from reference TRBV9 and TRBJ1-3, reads DSGVTQTPKHLITATGQRVTLRCSPRSGDLSVYWYQQSLDQGLQFLIQYYNGEERAKGNILERFSAQQFPDLHSELNLSSLELGDSALYFCASSAQSRATGNTIYFGEGSWLTVV.

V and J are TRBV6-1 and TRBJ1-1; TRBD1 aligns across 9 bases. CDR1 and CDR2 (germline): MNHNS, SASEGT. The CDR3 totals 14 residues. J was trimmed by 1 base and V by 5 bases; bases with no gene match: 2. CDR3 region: CASSQTGGNTEAFF. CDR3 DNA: TGTGCCAGCAGTCAGACAGGGGGGAACACTGAAGCTTTCTTT.

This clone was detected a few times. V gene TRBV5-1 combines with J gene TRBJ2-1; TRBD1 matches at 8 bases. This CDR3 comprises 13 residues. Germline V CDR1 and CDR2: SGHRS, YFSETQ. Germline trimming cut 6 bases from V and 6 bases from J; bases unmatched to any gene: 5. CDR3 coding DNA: TGCGCCAGCACCCGGACAGGGAGCAATGAGCAGTTCTTC. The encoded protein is CASTRTGSNEQFF.

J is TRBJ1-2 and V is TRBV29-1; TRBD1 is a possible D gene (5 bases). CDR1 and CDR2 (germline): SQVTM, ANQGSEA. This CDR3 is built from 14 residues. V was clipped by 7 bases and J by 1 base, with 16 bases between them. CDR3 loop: CSARTQTNNYGYTF. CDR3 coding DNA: TGCAGCGCCCGGACACAAACCAATAACTATGGCTACACCTTC.

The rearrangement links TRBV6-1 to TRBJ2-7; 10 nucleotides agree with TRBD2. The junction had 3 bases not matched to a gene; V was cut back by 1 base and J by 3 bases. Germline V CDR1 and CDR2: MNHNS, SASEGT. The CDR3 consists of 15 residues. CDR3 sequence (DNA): TGTGCCAGCAGTGAAGGGACTAGCGGAGTCTACGAGCAGTACTTC. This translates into CASSEGTSGVYEQYF.

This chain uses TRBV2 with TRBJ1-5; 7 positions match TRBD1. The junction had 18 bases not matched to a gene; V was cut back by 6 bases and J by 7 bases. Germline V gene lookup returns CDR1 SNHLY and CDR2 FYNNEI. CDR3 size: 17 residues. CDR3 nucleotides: TGTGCCAGCAGGAGACAGGGTTCCCGACAAGGAGGGCAGCCCCAGCATTTT. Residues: CASRRQGSRQGGQPQHF.

This CDR3 is CASSSPTLNTGELFF. CDR3 DNA sequence: TGCGCCAGCAGCTCACCGACTCTGAACACCGGGGAGCTGTTTTTT. This chain links TRBV5-1 with TRBJ2-2; D is undetermined. Trimming removed 3 bases at V and 1 base at J, with 10 bases between. The CDR3 is 15 residues long. Germline CDR1 SGHRS, CDR2 YFSETQ.

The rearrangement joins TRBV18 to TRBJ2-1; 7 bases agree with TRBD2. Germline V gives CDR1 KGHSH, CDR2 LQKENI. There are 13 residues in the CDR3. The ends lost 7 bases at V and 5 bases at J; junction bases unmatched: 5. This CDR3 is CASLPSGNNEQFF. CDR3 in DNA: TGTGCCAGCTTACCGAGCGGGAACAATGAGCAGTTCTTC.

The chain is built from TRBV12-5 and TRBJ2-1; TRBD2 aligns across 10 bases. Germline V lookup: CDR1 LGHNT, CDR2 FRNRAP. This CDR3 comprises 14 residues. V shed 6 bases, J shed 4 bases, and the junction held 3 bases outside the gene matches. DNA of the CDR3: TGTGCTAGTGGCTGGACTAGCGGATACAATGAGCAGTTCTTC. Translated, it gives CASGWTSGYNEQFF.

CDR3 sequence reads: CASSYSSGTYTGELFF. The CDR3 coding sequence is TGTGCCAGCAGTTACTCTAGCGGGACCTACACCGGGGAGCTGTTTTTT. V usage is TRBV6-5 and J usage is TRBJ2-2; 8 bases line up with TRBD2. This CDR3 region has 16 residues. Germline V gene sequence: CDR1 MNHEY, CDR2 SVGAGI. Unmatched junction bases numbered 3, after V lost 0 bases and J lost 3 bases.

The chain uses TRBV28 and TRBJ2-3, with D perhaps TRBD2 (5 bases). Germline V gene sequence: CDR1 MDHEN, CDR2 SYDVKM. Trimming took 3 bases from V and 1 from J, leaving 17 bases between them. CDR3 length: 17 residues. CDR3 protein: CASSLEGFASRTDTQYF. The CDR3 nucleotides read TGTGCCAGCAGTTTGGAAGGTTTTGCTAGCCGCACAGATACGCAGTATTTT.

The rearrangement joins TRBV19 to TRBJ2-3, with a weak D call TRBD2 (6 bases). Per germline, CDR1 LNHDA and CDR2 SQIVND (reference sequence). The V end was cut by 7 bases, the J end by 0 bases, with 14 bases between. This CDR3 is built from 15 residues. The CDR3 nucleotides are TGTGCCAGTAAACGAGGAGGGGCTAGCACAGATACGCAGTATTTT. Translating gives CASKRGGASTDTQYF.

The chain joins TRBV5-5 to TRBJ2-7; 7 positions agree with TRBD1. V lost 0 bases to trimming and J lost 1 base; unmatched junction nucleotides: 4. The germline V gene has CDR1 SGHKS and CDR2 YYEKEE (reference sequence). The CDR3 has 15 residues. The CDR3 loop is CASSLGQGRSYEQYF. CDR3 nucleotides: TGTGCCAGCAGCTTGGGACAGGGAAGGTCCTACGAGCAGTACTTC.

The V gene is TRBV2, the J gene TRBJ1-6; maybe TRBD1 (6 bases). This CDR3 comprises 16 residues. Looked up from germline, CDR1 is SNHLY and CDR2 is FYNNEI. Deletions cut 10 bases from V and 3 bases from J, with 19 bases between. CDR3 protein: CATRSARQDYNSPLHF. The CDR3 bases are TGTGCCACCAGATCAGCCCGACAGGACTATAATTCACCCCTCCACTTT.

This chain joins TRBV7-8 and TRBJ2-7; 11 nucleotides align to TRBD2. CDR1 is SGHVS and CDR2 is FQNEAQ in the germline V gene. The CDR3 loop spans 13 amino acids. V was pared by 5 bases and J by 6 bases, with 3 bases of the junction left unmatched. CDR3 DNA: TGTGCCAGCAGCACTAGCGGGAGAGGCGAGCAGTACTTC. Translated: CASSTSGRGEQYF.

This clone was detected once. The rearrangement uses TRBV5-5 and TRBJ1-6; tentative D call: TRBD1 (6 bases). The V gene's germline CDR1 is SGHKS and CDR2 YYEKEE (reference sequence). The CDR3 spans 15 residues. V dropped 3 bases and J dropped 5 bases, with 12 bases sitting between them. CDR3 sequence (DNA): TGTGCCAGCAGCTCAAGCGACAGGAATAATTCACCCCTCCACTTT. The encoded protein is CASSSSDRNNSPLHF. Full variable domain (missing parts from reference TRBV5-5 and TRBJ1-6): DAGVTQSPTHLIKTRGQQVTLRCSPISGHKSVSWYQQVLGQGPQFIFQYYEKEERGRGNFPDRFSARQFPNYSSELNVNALLLGDSALYLCASSSSDRNNSPLHFGNGTRLTVT.

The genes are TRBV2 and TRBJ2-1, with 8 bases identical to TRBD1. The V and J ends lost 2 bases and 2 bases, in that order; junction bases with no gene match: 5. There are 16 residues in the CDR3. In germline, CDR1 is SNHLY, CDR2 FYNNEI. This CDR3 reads CASSELDRGAYNEQFF. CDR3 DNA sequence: TGTGCCAGCAGTGAACTAGACAGGGGTGCCTACAATGAGCAGTTCTTC.

The CDR3 sequence is CASSVFGELYQPQHF. DNA of the CDR3: TGTGCCAGCAGCGTATTCGGGGAGCTCTATCAGCCCCAGCATTTT. The V call is TRBV9, the J call TRBJ1-5; D gene ambiguous. The CDR3 has 15 residues. The germline V and J ends were trimmed by 1 base and 5 bases, with 13 bases remaining between them. The germline V gene has CDR1 SGDLS and CDR2 YYNGEE.

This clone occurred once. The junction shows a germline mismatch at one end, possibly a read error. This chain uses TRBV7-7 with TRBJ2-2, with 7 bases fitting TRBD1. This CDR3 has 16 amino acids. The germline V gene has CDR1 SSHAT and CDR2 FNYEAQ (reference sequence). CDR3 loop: CASSLTRTGKTGELFF. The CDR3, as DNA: TGTGCTAGCAGCTTAACGCGGACAGGAAAAACCGGGGAGCTGTTTTTT. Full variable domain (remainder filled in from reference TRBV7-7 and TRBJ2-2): GAGVSQSPRYKVTKRGQDVTLRCDPISSHATLYWYQQALGQGPEFLTYFNYEAQPDKSGLPSDRFSAERPEGSISTLTIQRTEQRDSAMYRCASSLTRTGKTGELFFGEGSRLTVL.

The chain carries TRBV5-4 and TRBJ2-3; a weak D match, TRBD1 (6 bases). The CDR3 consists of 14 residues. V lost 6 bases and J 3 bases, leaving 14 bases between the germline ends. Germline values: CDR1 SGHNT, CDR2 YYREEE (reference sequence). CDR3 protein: CASTRRGGTDTQYF. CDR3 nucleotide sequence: TGTGCCAGCACCCGCAGGGGTGGAACAGATACGCAGTATTTT.

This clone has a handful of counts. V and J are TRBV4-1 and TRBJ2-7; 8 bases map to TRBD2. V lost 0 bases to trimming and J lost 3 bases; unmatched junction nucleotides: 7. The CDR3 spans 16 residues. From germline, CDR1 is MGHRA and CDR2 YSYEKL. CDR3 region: CASSQDLPRGVYEQYF. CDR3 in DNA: TGCGCCAGCAGCCAAGATCTCCCGCGGGGGGTCTACGAGCAGTACTTC.

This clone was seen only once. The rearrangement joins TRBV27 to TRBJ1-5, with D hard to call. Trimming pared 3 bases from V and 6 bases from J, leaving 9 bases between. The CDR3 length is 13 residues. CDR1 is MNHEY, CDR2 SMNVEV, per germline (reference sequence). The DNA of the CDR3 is TGTGCCAGCAGTTTCGGTCTTACTCAGCCCCAGCATTTT. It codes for CASSFGLTQPQHF.